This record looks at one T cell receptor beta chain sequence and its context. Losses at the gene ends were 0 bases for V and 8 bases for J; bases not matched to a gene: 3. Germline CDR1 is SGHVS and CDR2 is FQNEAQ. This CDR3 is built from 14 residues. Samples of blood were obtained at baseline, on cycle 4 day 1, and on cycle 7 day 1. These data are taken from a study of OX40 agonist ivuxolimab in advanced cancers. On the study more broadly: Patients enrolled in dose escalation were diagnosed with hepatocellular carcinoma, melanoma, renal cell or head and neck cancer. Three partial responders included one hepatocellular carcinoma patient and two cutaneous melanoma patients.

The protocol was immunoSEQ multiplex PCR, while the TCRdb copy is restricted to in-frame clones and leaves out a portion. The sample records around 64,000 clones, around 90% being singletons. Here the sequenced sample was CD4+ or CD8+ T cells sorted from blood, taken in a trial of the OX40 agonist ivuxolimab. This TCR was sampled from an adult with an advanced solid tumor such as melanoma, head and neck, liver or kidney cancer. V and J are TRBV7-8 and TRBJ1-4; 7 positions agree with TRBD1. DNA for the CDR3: TGTGCCAGCAGCTTAGCGACGGGACAGGAAAAACTGTTTTTT. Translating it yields CASSLATGQEKLFF. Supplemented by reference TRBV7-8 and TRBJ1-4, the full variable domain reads GAGVSQSPRYKVAKRGQDVALRCDPISGHVSLFWYQQALGQGPEFLTYFQNEAQLDKSGLPSDRFFAERPEGSVSTLKIQRTQQEDSAVYLCASSLATGQEKLFFGSGTQLSVL.